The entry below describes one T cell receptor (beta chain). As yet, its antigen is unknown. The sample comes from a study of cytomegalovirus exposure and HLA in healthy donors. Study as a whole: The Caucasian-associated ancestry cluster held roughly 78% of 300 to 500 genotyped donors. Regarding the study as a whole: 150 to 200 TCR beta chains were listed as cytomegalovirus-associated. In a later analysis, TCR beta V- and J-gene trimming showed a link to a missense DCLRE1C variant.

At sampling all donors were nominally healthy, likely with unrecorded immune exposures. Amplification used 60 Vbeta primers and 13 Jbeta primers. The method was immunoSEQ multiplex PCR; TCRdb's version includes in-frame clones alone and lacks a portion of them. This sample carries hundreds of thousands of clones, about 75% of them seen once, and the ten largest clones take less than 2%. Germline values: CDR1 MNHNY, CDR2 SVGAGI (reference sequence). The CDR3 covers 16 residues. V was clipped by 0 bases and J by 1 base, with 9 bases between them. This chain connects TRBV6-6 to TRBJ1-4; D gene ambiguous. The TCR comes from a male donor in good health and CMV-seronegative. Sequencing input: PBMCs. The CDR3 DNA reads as TGTGCCAGCAGTTACTCTTCGGAGGGAACTAATGAAAAACTGTTTTTT. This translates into CASSYSSEGTNEKLFF.